The next 3 T cell receptor beta chains were all read from a single sample in a study of blood T cell repertoires in COVID-19. TCRdb's table, derived via immunoSEQ multiplex PCR, lists solely in-frame clones and lacks some. The top ten hold around 1.3% of the sample, which has over 200,000 clones, more than 80% seen once. The sequenced sample consisted of peripheral blood. These receptors came from a woman aged 30 to 39 with COVID-19, enrolled during active disease.

The CDR3 spells CATSRETGPNTQYF. The CDR3 DNA follows: TGTGCCACCAGCAGAGAAACAGGGCCGAATACGCAGTATTTT. The V call is TRBV15, the J call TRBJ2-3; TRBD1 is a possible D gene (6 bases). Trimming left V 0 bases short and J 7 bases short, with 11 bases between. CDR3 length equals 14 residues. The V gene's germline CDR1 is LNHNV and CDR2 YYDKDF (reference sequence).

The J gene is TRBJ2-1, the V gene TRBV30; the match to TRBD2 covers 11 bases. The CDR3 loop spans 15 amino acids. V was pared by 3 bases and J by 2 bases, with 3 bases of the junction left unmatched. Germline loops: CDR1 GTSNPN, CDR2 SVGIG (reference sequence). The CDR3: CAWRRLAGTYNEQFF. CDR3 bases: TGTGCCTGGAGAAGACTAGCGGGAACCTACAATGAGCAGTTCTTC.

Only a few counts were recorded for this clone. J is TRBJ1-1 and V is TRBV4-3; D remains ambiguous. With 4 bases removed from V and 5 bases from J, the gap between germline ends came to 11 bases. The germline gives CDR1 LGHNA, CDR2 YSLEER. There are 13 residues in the CDR3. CDR3 region: CASSPETGTEAFF. In DNA form, the CDR3 reads TGCGCCAGCAGCCCTGAAACCGGGACTGAAGCTTTCTTT.